The 29 T cell receptor beta chains presented below share a single source sample, sequenced in a study of early T cells in non-severe SARS-CoV-2 infection. MiXCR was run by TCRdb on the 5' RACE reads, yielding one entry per CDR3 protein. This table has approximately 70,000 distinct CDR3 sequences, around 12% appearing once. The specimen comprised whole blood, sampled at baseline. The receptors stem from an adult who was a healthcare worker with PCR-confirmed SARS-CoV-2 infection or an uninfected control (not recorded which). The donor label of this sample is uncertain.

This clonotype has more than one count but fewer than ten. The chain links TRBV6-5 to TRBJ2-7; 10 bases agree with TRBD2. The germline CDR1 and CDR2 sequences are MNHEY and SVGAGI. The V and J ends lost 3 bases and 4 bases, in that order; junction bases with no gene match: 6. The CDR3 runs to 15 residues. In DNA form, the CDR3 reads TGTGCCAGCAGTTATGGGGGACTAGCGTTATACGAGCAGTACTTC. Protein: CASSYGGLALYEQYF.

This clonotype has a handful of counts. The chain recombines TRBV19 with TRBJ2-1; 10 bases match TRBD2. The CDR3 has 16 residues. J lost 6 bases, V lost 0 bases, and 5 bases had no gene match. Germline V gives CDR1 LNHDA, CDR2 SQIVND (reference sequence). CDR3 DNA sequence: TGTGCCAGTAGTATAGAGGTAGCGGGGGGTTTCAATGAGCAGTTCTTC. Encoded protein: CASSIEVAGGFNEQFF.

This clonotype has only a few counts. This chain links TRBV5-4 with TRBJ2-1; D is uncertain. The CDR3 sequence is 13 residues long. V lost 0 bases, J lost 5 bases, and 6 bases lay in between. From germline, CDR1 is SGHNT and CDR2 YYREEE (reference sequence). The CDR3: CASSLVSNNEQFF. The CDR3 DNA sequence: TGTGCCAGCAGCTTGGTTAGCAACAATGAGCAGTTCTTC.

This clonotype was counted between two and nine times. V gene TRBV19 combines with J gene TRBJ1-2; tentative D call: TRBD1 (6 bases). This CDR3 contains 17 residues. The germline gives CDR1 LNHDA, CDR2 SQIVND (reference sequence). V lost 3 bases and J lost 2, with 19 bases in between. The CDR3 region has the DNA TGTGCCAGTAGTATCAAGCTTGGACAGACAGAAAACTATGGCTACACCTTC. Its protein product is CASSIKLGQTENYGYTF.

This clonotype was seen at least ten times. V is TRBV6-5 and J is TRBJ2-3; 8 positions match TRBD2. The CDR3 length is 20 residues. V trimming: 2 bases; J trimming: 4 bases; junction bases outside the gene matches: 20. Germline CDR1 reads MNHEY; CDR2 reads SVGAGI. CDR3 in amino acids: CASSYVRVVGAGADADTQYF. The CDR3 region has the DNA TGTGCCAGCAGTTACGTCCGTGTTGTCGGAGCGGGGGCAGACGCAGATACGCAGTATTTT.

This clonotype was counted ten times or more. This chain uses TRBV2 with TRBJ2-7; 8 bases agree with TRBD1. V shed 1 base, J shed 4 bases, and the junction held 6 bases outside the gene matches. The CDR3 sequence is 15 residues long. Germline assignment: CDR1 SNHLY and CDR2 FYNNEI. CDR3 residues: CASSEGPGGVYEQYF. The CDR3, as DNA: TGTGCCAGCAGTGAAGGCCCAGGGGGCGTGTACGAGCAGTACTTC.

This clonotype showed up just a few times. This sequence joins TRBV12-3 or TRBV12-4 and TRBJ1-2; D gene ambiguous. V was clipped by 2 bases and J by 2 bases, with 12 bases between them. The CDR3 extends over 15 amino acids. CDR3 amino acids: CASSLSPLSNYGYTF. Here the CDR3 DNA reads TGTGCCAGCAGTTTATCCCCTCTCTCCAACTATGGCTACACCTTC.

In this sample, this clonotype turned up a few times. The genes are TRBV2 and TRBJ2-3; 9 positions agree with TRBD1. Germline loops: CDR1 SNHLY, CDR2 FYNNEI. The ends lost 6 bases at V and 6 bases at J; junction bases unmatched: 7. CDR3 size: 14 residues. Written as DNA, the CDR3 is TGTGCCAGCAGAGGGACAGGGAGAAAGGATACGCAGTATTTT. This sequence encodes CASRGTGRKDTQYF.

This clonotype occurred a few times. The chain couples TRBV7-6 to TRBJ2-3; D remains ambiguous. V lost 5 bases, J lost 2 bases, and 8 bases lay in between. The CDR3 spans 13 residues. Germline CDR1 reads SGHVS; CDR2 reads FNYEAQ. In DNA, the CDR3 is TGTGCCAGCAGCCCTCGGACCACAGATACGCAGTATTTT. Its protein is CASSPRTTDTQYF. Full variable domain (outside the CDR3, taken from reference TRBV7-6 and TRBJ2-3): GAGVSQSPRYKVTKRGQDVALRCDPISGHVSLYWYRQALGQGPEFLTYFNYEAQQDKSGLPNDRFSAERPEGSISTLTIQRTEQRDSAMYRCASSPRTTDTQYFGPGTRLTVL.

The gene calls are TRBV11-2 and TRBJ2-5, with D tentatively TRBD2 (6 bases). Looked up from germline, CDR1 is SGHAT and CDR2 is FQNNGV. V was cut by 3 bases and J by 2 bases, with 13 bases left in between. CDR3 length: 15 residues. The CDR3 spells CASSFSMGTQETQYF. DNA of the CDR3: TGTGCCAGCAGCTTTAGCATGGGGACTCAAGAGACCCAGTACTTC. The full variable domain, rest sourced from reference TRBV11-2 and TRBJ2-5, is EAGVAQSPRYKIIEKRQSVAFWCNPISGHATLYWYQQILGQGPKLLIQFQNNGVVDDSQLPKDRFSAERLKGVDSTLKIQPAKLEDSAVYLCASSFSMGTQETQYFGPGTRLLVL.

DNA for the CDR3: TGTGCCAGCAGCTTCCCCGGCGGGGCGATCACCGGGGAGCTGTTTTTT. It codes for CASSFPGGAITGELFF. The V call is TRBV7-6, the J call TRBJ2-2; D is perhaps TRBD2 (6 bases). The germline CDR1 and CDR2 sequences are SGHVS and FNYEAQ. V was clipped by 3 bases and J by 4 bases, with 15 bases between them. The CDR3 length is 16 residues.

This clonotype turned up a few times. The gene calls are TRBV11-2 and TRBJ1-1, with D perhaps matching TRBD1 (6 bases). CDR1 and CDR2 (germline): SGHAT, FQNNGV. The V and J ends lost 2 bases and 6 bases respectively, with 13 bases between them. The CDR3 totals 14 residues. This CDR3 reads CASSLIRGRPEAFF. CDR3 DNA sequence: TGTGCCAGCAGCTTAATTAGGGGGAGGCCTGAAGCTTTCTTT. Full variable domain (remainder filled in from reference TRBV11-2 and TRBJ1-1): EAGVAQSPRYKIIEKRQSVAFWCNPISGHATLYWYQQILGQGPKLLIQFQNNGVVDDSQLPKDRFSAERLKGVDSTLKIQPAKLEDSAVYLCASSLIRGRPEAFFGQGTRLTVV.

This clonotype is labeled medium-sized. V usage is TRBV10-1 and J usage is TRBJ2-5; D gene ambiguous. Trimming took 2 bases from V and 5 from J, leaving 3 bases between them. Germline V lookup: CDR1 WNHNN, CDR2 SYGVQD (reference sequence). The CDR3 runs to 11 residues. CDR3 in DNA: TGCGCCAGCAGTGAGGAGGAGACCCAGTACTTC. Encoded protein: CASSEEETQYF.

The chain is built from TRBV6-2 or TRBV6-3 and TRBJ2-3, with 11 bases fitting TRBD2. CDR1 is MNHEY and CDR2 is SVGEGT in the germline V gene. V lost 5 bases, J lost 8 bases, and 9 bases stayed unmatched. This CDR3 is 15 amino acids long. The CDR3 coding sequence is TGTGCCAGCAGTATACCTAGCGGGGGGCCGAGTACGCAGTATTTT. Its protein is CASSIPSGGPSTQYF.

Ten or more counts support this clonotype. The chain has TRBV9 and TRBJ2-6; TRBD1 aligns across 10 bases. Germline CDR1 reads SGDLS; CDR2 reads YYNGEE. J was trimmed by 0 bases and V by 3 bases; bases with no gene match: 6. This CDR3 is 18 amino acids long. Written as DNA, the CDR3 is TGTGCCAGCAGCGCACGACAGGGGGCCTACTCTGGGGCCAACGTCCTGACTTTC. Translated, it gives CASSARQGAYSGANVLTF. The full variable domain, with the rest looked up from reference TRBV9 and TRBJ2-6, is DSGVTQTPKHLITATGQRVTLRCSPRSGDLSVYWYQQSLDQGLQFLIQYYNGEERAKGNILERFSAQQFPDLHSELNLSSLELGDSALYFCASSARQGAYSGANVLTFGAGSRLTVL.

This clonotype was detected many times. J is TRBJ1-2 and V is TRBV5-6, with 7 bases aligning to TRBD1. V dropped 4 bases and J dropped 3; count of bases not matched to a gene: 3. Germline CDR1 is SGHDT and CDR2 is YYEEEE. The CDR3 is 13 residues long. The CDR3 protein is CASSTGQYYGYTF. The CDR3 nucleotides are TGTGCCAGCAGCACGGGACAGTACTATGGCTACACCTTC.

This clonotype was detected ten times or more. V usage is TRBV20-1 and J usage is TRBJ1-4, with no clear D. The CDR3 has 13 amino acids. Looked up from germline, CDR1 is DFQATT and CDR2 is SNEGSKA (reference sequence). Trimming cost V 4 bases and J 3 bases, with 9 bases left between them. Here the CDR3 DNA reads TGCAGTGCTAACCGGGATCCTAATGAAAAACTGTTTTTT. Amino acids: CSANRDPNEKLFF.

This clonotype was counted ten times or more. This chain joins TRBV7-6 and TRBJ2-5; TRBD1 matches at 9 bases. The V and J ends lost 6 bases and 6 bases, in that order; junction bases with no gene match: 11. This CDR3 has 15 residues. Germline values: CDR1 SGHVS, CDR2 FNYEAQ. The CDR3, as DNA: TGTGCCAGCAGTTATTCCGGGACAGGGCTTAAGACCCAGTACTTC. This translates into CASSYSGTGLKTQYF.

The CDR3 spells CASTNPPGQGASEAFF. The CDR3 nucleotides are TGTGCCAGCACCAACCCCCCGGGACAGGGGGCCTCTGAAGCTTTCTTT. The rearrangement links TRBV6-6 to TRBJ1-1, with 12 bases aligning to TRBD1. The CDR3 is 16 residues long. In germline, CDR1 is MNHNY, CDR2 SVGAGI (reference sequence). With V trimmed by 7 bases and J by 6 bases, 12 bases remained unmatched.

The chain links TRBV12-5 to TRBJ2-7; 11 bases are shared with TRBD1. V was clipped by 5 bases and J by 0 bases; unmatched bases: 6. Germline CDR1 reads LGHNT; CDR2 reads FRNRAP. The CDR3 length is 16 residues. The CDR3 nucleotides are TGTGCTAGTGGTGACTCGGACAGGGGGCTCTCCTACGAGCAGTACTTC. Protein: CASGDSDRGLSYEQYF.

This clonotype was seen repeatedly, ten times or more. This chain links TRBV25-1 with TRBJ2-6; D is ambiguous. From germline, CDR1 is MGHDK and CDR2 SYGVNS. Trimming left V 3 bases short and J 2 bases short, with 8 bases between. The length of the CDR3 is 15 residues. CDR3 coding DNA: TGTGCCAGCAGTGACCCTAGTCCTGGGGCCAACGTCCTGACTTTC. Its protein is CASSDPSPGANVLTF. Full variable domain (outside the CDR3, taken from reference TRBV25-1 and TRBJ2-6): EADIYQTPRYLVIGTGKKITLECSQTMGHDKMYWYQQDPGMELHLIHYSYGVNSTEKGDLSSESTVSRIRTEHFPLTLESARPSHTSQYLCASSDPSPGANVLTFGAGSRLTVL.

This clonotype was counted between two and nine times. V and J are TRBV6-2 or TRBV6-3 and TRBJ2-1; the D call may be TRBD1 or TRBD2 (5 bases each). CDR1 is MNHEY, CDR2 SVGEGT, per germline. V was pared by 7 bases and J by 2 bases, with 21 bases between. The CDR3 is 17 amino acids. CDR3 in DNA: TGTGCCAGCACTTCCCCAATAGGGACGGGAACCTACAATGAGCAGTTCTTC. Residues: CASTSPIGTGTYNEQFF.

Ten or more counts support this clonotype. V and J are TRBV4-1 and TRBJ1-1; a possible D gene is TRBD1 (5 bases). This CDR3 is 15 amino acids long. Per the germline V gene, CDR1 is MGHRA and CDR2 is YSYEKL. With 1 base removed from V and 1 base from J, the gap between germline ends came to 10 bases. The CDR3 protein is CASSQVGRKNTEAFF. DNA of the CDR3: TGCGCCAGCAGCCAAGTGGGACGTAAGAACACTGAAGCTTTCTTT.

This clonotype has more than one count but fewer than ten. The chain recombines TRBV19 with TRBJ1-4; tentatively, D is TRBD1 (6 bases). The CDR3 consists of 15 residues. V was pared by 3 bases and J by 2 bases, with 10 bases between. Germline CDR1 reads LNHDA; CDR2 reads SQIVND (reference sequence). CDR3 protein: CASSITGRTNEKLFF. The CDR3 DNA sequence: TGTGCCAGTAGTATCACAGGGCGGACTAATGAAAAACTGTTTTTT.

This clonotype was found many times. The chain recombines TRBV25-1 with TRBJ1-5; TRBD1 matches 8 bases. The CDR3 loop spans 14 amino acids. With V trimmed by 3 bases and J by 7 bases, 5 bases remained unmatched. The germline CDR1 and CDR2 sequences are MGHDK and SYGVNS. Here the CDR3 reads CASSEPGQEQPQHF. In DNA, the CDR3 is TGTGCCAGCAGTGAGCCGGGACAGGAGCAGCCCCAGCATTTT.

There are many counts of this clonotype. Written as DNA, the CDR3 is TGTGCCAGCAGCAAACGGGACTCGAGCACAGATACGCAGTATTTT. Its protein product is CASSKRDSSTDTQYF. The J gene is TRBJ2-3, the V gene TRBV7-9, with D maybe TRBD2 (6 bases). Germline-derived CDR1 and CDR2 are SEHNR and FQNEAQ (reference sequence). The CDR3 contains 15 residues. Trimming removed 5 bases at V and 0 bases at J, with 12 bases between.

This clonotype turned up a few times. The chain combines TRBV7-2 with TRBJ2-2, with D perhaps matching TRBD2 (7 bases). The CDR3 is made up of 15 amino acids. From germline, CDR1 is SGHTA and CDR2 FQGNSA. Trimming removed 10 bases from V and 5 bases from J, with 20 bases in between. This CDR3 reads CATTKGGAQTGELFF. The CDR3 nucleotides read TGTGCCACCACAAAGGGGGGGGCCCAGACCGGGGAGCTGTTTTTT.

This rearrangement joins TRBV5-1 to TRBJ2-2; D ambiguous. Trimming pared 0 bases from V and 3 bases from J, leaving 6 bases between. Germline V gene data show CDR1 as SGHRS and CDR2 as YFSETQ. This CDR3 region has 14 residues. The CDR3 DNA reads TGCGCCAGCAGCTTGGTCCCCGACACCGGGGAGCTGTTTTTT. It yields the protein CASSLVPDTGELFF.

The chain employs TRBV5-1 and TRBJ2-7; perhaps TRBD2 as D (5 bases). Germline CDR1 and CDR2: SGHRS and YFSETQ. The CDR3 covers 14 residues. V shed 0 bases and J shed 5 bases, with 12 bases lying between them. The CDR3 protein is CASSLAGSRDEQYF. The CDR3 coding sequence is TGCGCCAGCAGCTTGGCGGGGAGTCGAGACGAGCAGTACTTC.